These 10 T cell receptor beta chains originate from one sample sequenced in a study of sequential checkpoint blockade in melanoma. The treatment: randomized to nivolumab then ipilimumab (arm A) or the reverse (arm B). TCRdb's table, derived via immunoSEQ multiplex PCR, lists solely in-frame clones and lacks some. The table records 9,500 to 15,000 clones, about four fifths of them present only once. This specimen consisted of CD8+ T cells sorted from blood (inferred from file names), obtained from a patient given nivolumab and ipilimumab in sequence. The receptors originated from a human donor with melanoma.

The chain employs TRBV6-4 and TRBJ2-1; maybe TRBD2 (6 bases). CDR1 and CDR2 from the germline V gene are MRHNA and SNTAGT. CDR3 size: 13 residues. V lost 5 bases and J 4 bases, leaving 9 bases between the germline ends. DNA of the CDR3: TGTGCCAGCAGTCCCGGGACTTACAATGAGCAGTTCTTC. Translated, it gives CASSPGTYNEQFF.

V is TRBV4-2 and J is TRBJ1-1; 8 bases fit TRBD1. The CDR3 runs 13 residues. Trimming at V came to 6 bases and at J to 1 base, leaving 1 base not matched to a gene. Germline V lookup: CDR1 LGHNA, CDR2 YNFKEQ. The CDR3 sequence is CASRDRENTEAFF. The CDR3 coding sequence is TGTGCCAGCAGGGACAGGGAGAACACTGAAGCTTTCTTT.

The chain has TRBV7-2 and TRBJ1-2; maybe TRBD1 (6 bases). CDR3 length equals 13 residues. Trimming pared 3 bases from V and 5 bases from J, leaving 10 bases between. Germline lookup yields CDR1 SGHTA and CDR2 FQGNSA. CDR3 amino acids: CASSFLTGYGYTF. The CDR3 DNA reads TGTGCCAGCAGCTTCCTTACAGGGTATGGCTACACCTTC.

This clone appeared a single time. The chain links TRBV5-1 to TRBJ2-5; 10 positions agree with TRBD1. The junction had 7 bases not matched to a gene; V was cut back by 3 bases and J by 2 bases. Germline lookup yields CDR1 SGHRS and CDR2 YFSETQ. This CDR3 comprises 16 residues. The CDR3 coding sequence is TGCGCCAGCAGCTCGGGGACAGGGGAGGGGCAAGAGACCCAGTACTTC. Amino acid sequence: CASSSGTGEGQETQYF.

This clone appeared a single time. This chain uses TRBV19 with TRBJ2-3; possibly TRBD1 for D (5 bases). Trimming left V 1 base short and J 6 bases short, with 14 bases between. This CDR3 has 15 residues. The germline V gene encodes CDR1 LNHDA and CDR2 SQIVND (reference sequence). This CDR3 is CASSIGGEYRDTQYF. The CDR3 DNA reads TGTGCCAGTAGTATAGGTGGGGAATACAGGGATACGCAGTATTTT. The full variable domain, in which reference TRBV19 and TRBJ2-3 provide the parts outside the CDR3, is DGGITQSPKYLFRKEGQNVTLSCEQNLNHDAMYWYRQDPGQGLRLIYYSQIVNDFQKGDIAEGYSVSREKKESFPLTVTSAQKNPTAFYLCASSIGGEYRDTQYFGPGTRLTVL.

CDR3 in DNA: TGTGCCAGTAGAGCCGGGACAGAAAAACTGTTTTTT. It encodes CASRAGTEKLFF. The gene calls are TRBV19 and TRBJ1-4, with D possibly TRBD1 on 6 matching bases. The germline V gene encodes CDR1 LNHDA and CDR2 SQIVND (reference sequence). Trimming stripped 6 bases from V and 8 bases from J, with 10 bases between. The CDR3 spans 12 residues.

This sequence joins TRBV6-5 and TRBJ2-7; the match to TRBD1 covers 7 bases. This CDR3 is 13 amino acids long. Germline V gene data show CDR1 as MNHEY and CDR2 as SVGAGI. With 8 bases clipped from V and 6 bases from J, the junction kept 10 bases outside the gene matches. The chain's CDR3 is CASRSGQFLEQYF. The CDR3 nucleotides are TGTGCCAGCCGCTCGGGACAGTTTCTCGAGCAGTACTTC.

The CDR3 DNA follows: TGCGCCAGCAGCTTGGACAGGGGGCAACAAGAGACCCAGTACTTC. It translates to CASSLDRGQQETQYF. The genes are TRBV5-1 and TRBJ2-5; 9 bases are shared with TRBD1. V lost 0 bases to trimming and J lost 2 bases; unmatched junction nucleotides: 2. CDR1 is SGHRS, CDR2 YFSETQ, per germline. This CDR3 is 15 amino acids long.

The chain couples TRBV5-4 to TRBJ2-2; 10 nucleotides agree with TRBD1. Germline V gene lookup returns CDR1 SGHNT and CDR2 YYREEE (reference sequence). The CDR3 has 14 residues. Here the CDR3 DNA reads TGTGCTACTCACCCAGGGACAGGGGTCGGGGAGCTGTTTTTT. This encodes CATHPGTGVGELFF. Looking up the rest from reference TRBV5-4 and TRBJ2-2 gives the full variable domain: ETGVTQSPTHLIKTRGQQVTLRCSSQSGHNTVSWYQQALGQGPQFIFQYYREEENGRGNFPPRFSGLQFPNYSSELNVNALELDDSALYLCATHPGTGVGELFFGEGSRLTVL.

This chain links TRBV15 with TRBJ1-4, with D uncertain. V lost 5 bases, J lost 3 bases, and 7 bases lay in between. Germline V gene sequence: CDR1 LNHNV, CDR2 YYDKDF (reference sequence). The CDR3 totals 13 residues. CDR3 in amino acids: CATSEQPNEKLFF. CDR3 nucleotide sequence: TGTGCCACCAGCGAACAGCCTAATGAAAAACTGTTTTTT.